The 17 T cell receptor beta chains presented below share a single source sample, sequenced in a study of identifying expanded T cells in peripheral blood. Clones were read by immunoSEQ multiplex PCR, and TCRdb kept only the in-frame ones, dropping some. This sample has over 100,000 clones, with 88% found just once. The sequencing sample was made of blood. All receptors derive from a person between 18 and 75 years old in good health.

J is TRBJ2-5 and V is TRBV7-9; the match to TRBD2 covers 8 bases. J lost 2 bases, V lost 5 bases, and 4 bases had no gene match. The CDR3 has 14 amino acids. Germline V lookup: CDR1 SEHNR, CDR2 FQNEAQ (reference sequence). The CDR3 bases are TGTGCCAGCAGCAAACGGGGGGGGCAAGAGACCCAGTACTTC. Its protein product is CASSKRGGQETQYF.

The chain carries TRBV4-2 and TRBJ1-1, with D possibly matching TRBD1 (6 bases). The CDR3 runs to 14 residues. V lost 6 bases and J 0 bases, leaving 11 bases between the germline ends. CDR1 LGHNA and CDR2 YNFKEQ come from the germline V gene. The chain's CDR3 is CASRYRVMNTEAFF. In DNA form, the CDR3 reads TGTGCCAGCAGGTACAGGGTCATGAACACTGAAGCTTTCTTT.

This clone was seen only a few times. The chain is built from TRBV7-2 and TRBJ1-1; D is unclear. This CDR3 has 13 residues. The germline V and J ends were trimmed by 5 bases and 4 bases, with 11 bases remaining between them. Germline CDR1 SGHTA, CDR2 FQGNSA. This chain's CDR3 is CASSRSWGTEAFF. As DNA, the CDR3 is TGTGCCAGCAGCAGATCCTGGGGCACTGAAGCTTTCTTT. The complete variable domain, with remaining parts taken from reference TRBV7-2 and TRBJ1-1, reads GAGVSQSPSNKVTEKGKDVELRCDPISGHTALYWYRQSLGQGLEFLIYFQGNSAPDKSGLPSDRFSAERTGGSVSTLTIQRTQQEDSAVYLCASSRSWGTEAFFGQGTRLTVV.

This clone has only a few counts. The chain combines TRBV10-3 with TRBJ2-1, with no clear D. The CDR3 totals 13 residues. Germline lookup yields CDR1 ENHRY and CDR2 SYGVKD. Between the trimmed V and J ends, which lost 8 bases and 2 bases, there was a span of 10 bases. Written as DNA, the CDR3 is TGTGCCATCTCGGTCAGTGCCTACAATGAGCAGTTCTTC. The encoded protein is CAISVSAYNEQFF.

The rearrangement uses TRBV6-1 and TRBJ2-1; D gene unclear. Germline assignment: CDR1 MNHNS and CDR2 SASEGT. CDR3 length equals 11 residues. The V gene lost 11 bases and the J gene lost 3 bases, with 8 bases spanning the gap. The CDR3 is CAGSIYNEQFF. CDR3 sequence (DNA): TGTGCCGGATCGATCTACAATGAGCAGTTCTTC.

This chain joins TRBV19 and TRBJ1-2, with 8 bases identical to TRBD1. This CDR3 spans 12 amino acids. The germline CDR1 and CDR2 sequences are LNHDA and SQIVND (reference sequence). V lost 9 bases and J lost 8; bases outside the gene matches: 8. The DNA for the CDR3 is TGTGCCAGCGACAGGGGAAGGGACGGCTACACCTTC. It translates to CASDRGRDGYTF.

This chain joins TRBV10-3 and TRBJ2-3; D remains ambiguous. V dropped 6 bases and J dropped 1 base, with 8 bases sitting between them. CDR3 length: 13 amino acids. Germline V gene lookup returns CDR1 ENHRY and CDR2 SYGVKD. CDR3 in amino acids: CAISARRTDTQYF. The CDR3, as DNA: TGTGCCATCAGCGCCAGGCGCACAGATACGCAGTATTTT.

This chain links TRBV14 with TRBJ2-7; 8 bases agree with TRBD1. From germline, CDR1 is SGHDN and CDR2 FVKESK. This CDR3 has 12 amino acids. Trimming at V came to 3 bases and at J to 7 bases, leaving 2 bases not matched to a gene. CDR3 nucleotide sequence: TGTGCCAGCAGCCAGGACAGGGTAGAGCAGTACTTC. It codes for CASSQDRVEQYF.

The chain combines TRBV4-1 with TRBJ1-5; 7 positions match TRBD1. The CDR3 consists of 15 residues. V lost 3 bases, J lost 4 bases, and 6 bases stayed unmatched. CDR1 is MGHRA and CDR2 is YSYEKL in the germline V gene. The CDR3 sequence: CASSQGDRINQPQHF. The CDR3 bases are TGCGCCAGCAGCCAGGGGGACAGAATTAATCAGCCCCAGCATTTT.

The V and J genes are TRBV5-4 and TRBJ2-5; D might be TRBD2 (6 bases). The V gene lost 0 bases and the J gene lost 5 bases, with 11 bases spanning the gap. Germline values: CDR1 SGHNT, CDR2 YYREEE (reference sequence). The CDR3 totals 14 residues. The CDR3 nucleotides are TGTGCCAGCAGCTTGGCCCGAGGGAGGGAGACCCAGTACTTC. Translation: CASSLARGRETQYF.

This chain uses TRBV29-1 with TRBJ1-2, with 7 bases lining up with TRBD1. The CDR3 extends over 12 amino acids. CDR1 and CDR2 (germline): SQVTM, ANQGSEA. V was clipped by 7 bases and J by 3 bases; unmatched bases: 5. This CDR3 reads CSGTGADYGYTF. DNA for the CDR3: TGCAGCGGCACAGGGGCCGACTATGGCTACACCTTC.

The chain recombines TRBV7-8 with TRBJ1-5; 10 bases match TRBD1. Germline V gene lookup returns CDR1 SGHVS and CDR2 FQNEAQ. V trimming: 3 bases; J trimming: 1 base; junction bases outside the gene matches: 6. The CDR3 extends over 17 amino acids. The CDR3 DNA sequence: TGTGCCAGCAGCTTTGGACAGGGGGAAAAAAGCAATCAGCCCCAGCATTTT. It encodes CASSFGQGEKSNQPQHF.

The V and J genes are TRBV6-6 and TRBJ1-1; tentatively, D is TRBD1 (6 bases). Trimming took off 7 bases at V and 1 base at J, with 13 bases between the two ends. Germline V lookup: CDR1 MNHNY, CDR2 SVGAGI (reference sequence). CDR3 size: 14 residues. CDR3 loop: CASTQGHWNTEAFF. DNA of the CDR3: TGTGCCAGCACCCAGGGACATTGGAACACTGAAGCTTTCTTT.

The CDR3 DNA reads TGTGCCAGCTCCCCCGGGGGAGGACAGGGTCGAGCCGAGCAGTACTTC. Its protein is CASSPGGGQGRAEQYF. The chain carries TRBV18 and TRBJ2-7; 8 nucleotides align to TRBD1. J was trimmed by 6 bases and V by 6 bases; bases with no gene match: 16. Germline V gene lookup returns CDR1 KGHSH and CDR2 LQKENI. There are 16 residues in the CDR3. Complete variable domain (other parts from reference TRBV18 and TRBJ2-7): NAGVMQNPRHLVRRRGQEARLRCSPMKGHSHVYWYRQLPEEGLKFMVYLQKENIIDESGMPKERFSAEFPKEGPSILRIQQVVRGDSAAYFCASSPGGGQGRAEQYFGPGTRLTVT.

This clone was detected only once. CDR3 region: CASSWQGGNQPQHF. The CDR3 bases are TGCGCCAGCAGCTGGCAGGGAGGCAATCAGCCCCAGCATTTT. The rearrangement uses TRBV5-1 and TRBJ1-5; a possible D gene is TRBD1 (5 bases). The CDR3 has 14 residues. The germline CDR1 and CDR2 sequences are SGHRS and YFSETQ. V lost 3 bases and J 2 bases, leaving 9 bases between the germline ends. The entire variable domain, with the rest obtained from reference TRBV5-1 and TRBJ1-5, is as follows: KAGVTQTPRYLIKTRGQQVTLSCSPISGHRSVSWYQQTPGQGLQFLFEYFSETQRNKGNFPGRFSGRQFSNSRSEMNVSTLELGDSALYLCASSWQGGNQPQHFGDGTRLSIL.

The chain uses TRBV27 and TRBJ1-4; weak D call: TRBD1 (5 bases). The CDR3 is made up of 13 amino acids. The V end was cut by 3 bases, the J end by 4 bases, with 6 bases between. Per the germline V gene, CDR1 is MNHEY and CDR2 is SMNVEV (reference sequence). In DNA, the CDR3 is TGTGCCAGCAGTTTTAGGGGTAATGAAAAACTGTTTTTT. This sequence encodes CASSFRGNEKLFF.

This sequence joins TRBV6-1 and TRBJ2-5, with D possibly being TRBD2 (6 bases). The CDR3 length is 15 residues. Germline V gene data show CDR1 as MNHNS and CDR2 as SASEGT. V was pared by 5 bases and J by 5 bases, with 18 bases between. CDR3 loop: CASSRVAGNGETQYF. In DNA, the CDR3 is TGTGCCAGCAGTCGGGTGGCGGGAAATGGGGAGACCCAGTACTTC.